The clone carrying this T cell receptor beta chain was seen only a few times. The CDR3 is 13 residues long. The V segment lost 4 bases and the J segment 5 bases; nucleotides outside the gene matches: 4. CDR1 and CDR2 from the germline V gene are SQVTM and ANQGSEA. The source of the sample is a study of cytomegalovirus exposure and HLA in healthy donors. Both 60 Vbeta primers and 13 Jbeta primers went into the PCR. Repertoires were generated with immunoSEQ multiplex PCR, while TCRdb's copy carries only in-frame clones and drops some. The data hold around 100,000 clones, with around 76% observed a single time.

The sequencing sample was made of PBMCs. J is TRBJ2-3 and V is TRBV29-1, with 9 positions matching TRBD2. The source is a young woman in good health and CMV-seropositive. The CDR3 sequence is CSVVAGAGDTQYF. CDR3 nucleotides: TGCAGCGTTGTAGCGGGGGCCGGAGATACGCAGTATTTT.